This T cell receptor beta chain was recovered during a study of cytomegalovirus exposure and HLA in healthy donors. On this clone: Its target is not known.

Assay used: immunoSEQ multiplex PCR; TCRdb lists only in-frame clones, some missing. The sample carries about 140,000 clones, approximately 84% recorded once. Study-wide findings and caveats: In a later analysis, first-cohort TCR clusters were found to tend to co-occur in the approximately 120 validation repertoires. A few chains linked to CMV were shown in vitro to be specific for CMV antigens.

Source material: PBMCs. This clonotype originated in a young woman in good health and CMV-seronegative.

The CDR3 reads CSVELGVGGGETQYF. For the CDR3, the DNA is TGCAGCGTTGAGTTGGGGGTCGGGGGGGGAGAGACCCAGTACTTC. V is TRBV29-1 and J is TRBJ2-5; 8 bases map to TRBD2. CDR1 and CDR2 (germline): SQVTM, ANQGSEA. The CDR3 spans 15 residues. Germline trimming cut 3 bases from V and 4 bases from J; bases unmatched to any gene: 10.